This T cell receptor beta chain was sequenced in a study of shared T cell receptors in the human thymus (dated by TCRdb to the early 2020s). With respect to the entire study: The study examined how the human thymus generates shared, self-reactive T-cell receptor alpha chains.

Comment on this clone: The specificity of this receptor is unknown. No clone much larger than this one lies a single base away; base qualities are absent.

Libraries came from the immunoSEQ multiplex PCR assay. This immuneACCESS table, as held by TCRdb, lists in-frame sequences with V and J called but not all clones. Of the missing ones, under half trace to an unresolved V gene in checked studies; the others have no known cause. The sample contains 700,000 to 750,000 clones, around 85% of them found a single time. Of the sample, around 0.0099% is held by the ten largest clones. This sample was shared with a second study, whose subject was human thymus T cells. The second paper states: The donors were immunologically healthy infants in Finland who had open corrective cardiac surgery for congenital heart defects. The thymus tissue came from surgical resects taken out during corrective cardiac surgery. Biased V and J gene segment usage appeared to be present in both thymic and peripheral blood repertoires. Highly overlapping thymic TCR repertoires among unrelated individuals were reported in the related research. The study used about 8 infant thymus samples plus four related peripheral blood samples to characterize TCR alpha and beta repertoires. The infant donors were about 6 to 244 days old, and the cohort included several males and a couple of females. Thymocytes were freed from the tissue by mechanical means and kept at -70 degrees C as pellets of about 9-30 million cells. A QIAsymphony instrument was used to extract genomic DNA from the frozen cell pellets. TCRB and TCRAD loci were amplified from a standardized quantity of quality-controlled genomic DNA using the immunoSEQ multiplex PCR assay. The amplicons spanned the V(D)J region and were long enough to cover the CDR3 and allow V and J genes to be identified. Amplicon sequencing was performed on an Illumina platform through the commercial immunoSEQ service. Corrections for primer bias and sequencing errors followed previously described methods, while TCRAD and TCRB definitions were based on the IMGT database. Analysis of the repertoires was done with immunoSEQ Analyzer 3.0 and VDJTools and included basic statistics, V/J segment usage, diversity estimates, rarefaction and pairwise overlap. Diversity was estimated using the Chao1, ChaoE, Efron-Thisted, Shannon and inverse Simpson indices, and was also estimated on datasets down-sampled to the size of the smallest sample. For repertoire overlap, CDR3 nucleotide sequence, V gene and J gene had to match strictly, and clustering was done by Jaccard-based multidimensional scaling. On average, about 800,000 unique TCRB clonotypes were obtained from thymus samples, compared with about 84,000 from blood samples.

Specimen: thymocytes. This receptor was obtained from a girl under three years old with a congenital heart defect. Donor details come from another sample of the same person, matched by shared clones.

The encoded CDR3 is CASSLRHCNQPQHF. The base sequence is TGCGCCAGCAGCCTTCGACACTGCAATCAGCCCCAGCATTTT. The V and J genes are TRBV4-3 and TRBJ1-5, with the D gene call left open. Trimming at the junction amounts to 4 bases on V and 2 bases on J, and the germline ends lie 9 bases apart. The cysteine opens and the phenylalanine closes a CDR3 of 14 amino acids. Left in the record is the CDR3 DNA by itself, 42 bases read in frame from the first base. The germline V gene provides CDR1 LGHNA and CDR2 YSLEER.